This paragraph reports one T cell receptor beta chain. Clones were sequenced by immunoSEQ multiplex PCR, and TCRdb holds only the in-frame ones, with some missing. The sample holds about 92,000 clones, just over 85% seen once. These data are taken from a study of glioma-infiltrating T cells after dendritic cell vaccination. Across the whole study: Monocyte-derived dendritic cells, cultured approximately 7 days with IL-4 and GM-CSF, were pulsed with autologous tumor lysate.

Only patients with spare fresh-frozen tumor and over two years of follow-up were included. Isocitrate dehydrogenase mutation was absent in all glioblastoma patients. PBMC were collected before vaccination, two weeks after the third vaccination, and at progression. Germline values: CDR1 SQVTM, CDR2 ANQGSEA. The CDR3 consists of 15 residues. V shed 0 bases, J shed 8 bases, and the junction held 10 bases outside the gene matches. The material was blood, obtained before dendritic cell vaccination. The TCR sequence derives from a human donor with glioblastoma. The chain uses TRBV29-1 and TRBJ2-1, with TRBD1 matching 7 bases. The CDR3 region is CSVEDPRQGLDEQFF. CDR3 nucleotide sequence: TGCAGCGTTGAAGATCCGAGACAGGGTTTGGATGAGCAGTTCTTC.